The 5 T cell receptor beta chains presented below share a single source sample, sequenced in a study of blood T cells in healthy people across ages. PCR was performed a second time for about 7 to 12 cycles using a sample-barcoded 5' primer and a J-beta primer mix. TCRdb recomputed calls from the 5' RACE reads with MiXCR, one row per CDR3 protein. The top ten clones hold 23% of a sample with 1.5 million to 2 million distinct CDR3 sequences, 30% to 40% of them seen once. Sequencing input: blood. These TCRs come from a human donor in good health.

This chain joins TRBV20-1 and TRBJ1-5; D is unresolved. Germline V gene sequence: CDR1 DFQATT, CDR2 SNEGSKA (reference sequence). There are 12 residues in the CDR3. Trimming pared 3 bases from V and 5 bases from J, leaving 8 bases between. This CDR3 is CSARMGDQPQHF. The CDR3 DNA is TGCAGTGCTAGGATGGGTGATCAGCCCCAGCATTTT.

The rearrangement links TRBV4-3 to TRBJ1-2; D ambiguous. Germline V gene sequence: CDR1 LGHNA, CDR2 YSLEER. CDR3 length: 15 amino acids. V was clipped by 0 bases and J by 4 bases, with 12 bases between them. CDR3: CASSQEIDTFYGYTF. CDR3 coding DNA: TGCGCCAGCAGCCAAGAGATTGACACCTTCTATGGCTACACCTTC.

This clonotype was picked up a small number of times. The chain recombines TRBV29-1 with TRBJ2-4, with 7 bases lining up with TRBD1. V lost 3 bases and J lost 7; bases outside the gene matches: 12. In germline, CDR1 is SQVTM, CDR2 ANQGSEA. The CDR3 has 15 amino acids. This CDR3 is CSVEDRSQTSNIQYF. Written as DNA, the CDR3 is TGCAGCGTTGAGGACAGGAGCCAAACCTCTAACATTCAGTACTTC.

The chain carries TRBV4-3 and TRBJ1-1, with 8 bases that match TRBD1. Trimming removed 4 bases from V and 1 base from J; junction bases left unmatched: 5. The CDR3 length is 15 residues. Germline CDR1 reads LGHNA; CDR2 reads YSLEER. The DNA of the CDR3 is TGCGCCAGCAGCCTAGACAGGGGTCCGAACACTGAAGCTTTCTTT. Amino acid sequence: CASSLDRGPNTEAFF.

V gene TRBV7-2 combines with J gene TRBJ1-6, with 8 bases aligning to TRBD1. Germline V gene data show CDR1 as SGHTA and CDR2 as FQGNSA. The junction had 6 bases not matched to a gene; V was cut back by 3 bases and J by 8 bases. CDR3 length equals 15 residues. The CDR3 region has the DNA TGTGCCAGCAGCTTGCAGGACAGGGTCGATTCACCCCTCCACTTT. It encodes CASSLQDRVDSPLHF. The full variable domain, rest sourced from reference TRBV7-2 and TRBJ1-6, is GAGVSQSPSNKVTEKGKDVELRCDPISGHTALYWYRQSLGQGLEFLIYFQGNSAPDKSGLPSDRFSAERTGGSVSTLTIQRTQQEDSAVYLCASSLQDRVDSPLHFGNGTRLTVT.